Following are 17 T cell receptor beta chains from one sample sequenced in a study of cytomegalovirus exposure and HLA in healthy donors. The PCR used 60 Vbeta and 13 Jbeta primers. Measured with immunoSEQ multiplex PCR; TCRdb has only the in-frame clones, and not every one. The table includes around 130,000 clones, about 8.5% detected once. What was sequenced was PBMCs. The source of these receptors is a man aged 40-49 years in good health and CMV-seronegative.

In its sample, this clone was seen a few times. The rearrangement uses TRBV7-7 and TRBJ2-5, with D possibly being TRBD2 (5 bases). Trimming removed 5 bases at V and 4 bases at J, with 14 bases between. This CDR3 is 14 amino acids long. In germline, CDR1 is SSHAT, CDR2 FNYEAQ (reference sequence). CDR3 loop: CASSQDLNLETQYF. The CDR3 DNA follows: TGTGCCAGCAGCCAGGACTTAAATTTAGAGACCCAGTACTTC.

This clone was seen a handful of times. V gene TRBV13 combines with J gene TRBJ2-1; 10 bases align to TRBD2. CDR3 length: 14 amino acids. The V and J ends lost 7 bases and 8 bases, in that order; junction bases with no gene match: 8. Per germline, CDR1 PRHDT and CDR2 FYEKMQ (reference sequence). For the CDR3, the DNA is TGTGCCAGCAATCTAGCGGGGGCGGGGGATGAGCAGTTCTTC. It codes for CASNLAGAGDEQFF.

This sequence joins TRBV7-9 and TRBJ1-2, with 7 bases fitting TRBD1. V trimming: 5 bases; J trimming: 8 bases; junction bases outside the gene matches: 11. This CDR3 has 14 amino acids. The germline gives CDR1 SEHNR, CDR2 FQNEAQ (reference sequence). The CDR3 sequence: CASSGRDSIQGYTF. The CDR3 coding sequence is TGTGCCAGCAGCGGCCGGGACAGCATACAGGGCTACACCTTC.

The chain's CDR3 is CASSQEIPSNYGYTF. The CDR3 DNA follows: TGCGCCAGCAGCCAAGAAATCCCTTCTAACTATGGCTACACCTTC. The gene calls are TRBV4-1 and TRBJ1-2; D call uncertain. Between the trimmed V and J ends, which lost 0 bases and 0 bases, there was a span of 8 bases. Germline V gene data show CDR1 as MGHRA and CDR2 as YSYEKL. This CDR3 contains 15 residues.

This clone has only a few counts. V is TRBV6-6 and J is TRBJ2-7, with TRBD1 matching over 7 bases. The germline CDR1 and CDR2 sequences are MNHNY and SVGAGI (reference sequence). The length of the CDR3 is 12 residues. V lost 5 bases, J lost 3 bases, and 1 base stayed unmatched. The chain's CDR3 is CASSRDSYEQYF. The CDR3 bases are TGTGCCAGCAGTCGGGACAGCTACGAGCAGTACTTC.

This clone occurred a few times. The chain recombines TRBV18 with TRBJ1-2; 8 positions agree with TRBD1. There are 18 residues in the CDR3. Trimming cost V 2 bases and J 0 bases; bases outside gene matches: 11. The germline gives CDR1 KGHSH, CDR2 LQKENI. The CDR3 nucleotides read TGTGCCAGCTCACCAATTGGCACAGGGGGACCCACTAACTATGGCTACACCTTC. It specifies CASSPIGTGGPTNYGYTF.

Only a few counts were recorded for this clone. The chain uses TRBV7-7 and TRBJ2-3; 7 bases map to TRBD2. Germline V gene sequence: CDR1 SSHAT, CDR2 FNYEAQ (reference sequence). J gave up 5 bases and V 5 bases, and 10 bases lay outside the gene matches. This CDR3 contains 15 residues. The CDR3 DNA reads as TGTGCCAGCAGCAGTCGGGCGGGGGTAAAAGATACGCAGTATTTT. Its translation is CASSSRAGVKDTQYF.

The rearrangement joins TRBV7-2 to TRBJ2-7; TRBD2 is a possible D gene (6 bases). Trimming took 2 bases from V and 4 from J, leaving 12 bases between them. Germline loops: CDR1 SGHTA, CDR2 FQGNSA. The CDR3 consists of 14 residues. DNA for the CDR3: TGTGCCAGCAGCTTAACACTAGCAGGATACGAGCAGTACTTC. It specifies CASSLTLAGYEQYF.

This clone occurred a few times. V and J are TRBV7-2 and TRBJ2-7; possible D gene TRBD2, 6 bases. CDR3 length equals 14 residues. From germline, CDR1 is SGHTA and CDR2 FQGNSA. V lost 5 bases and J lost 2, with 13 bases in between. The DNA of the CDR3 is TGTGCCAGCAGCCCGGGGACTGGAACCTACGAGCAGTACTTC. Translating it yields CASSPGTGTYEQYF.

This clone showed up just a few times. V gene TRBV29-1 combines with J gene TRBJ1-5; 8 bases match TRBD1. V lost 5 bases and J lost 6; bases outside the gene matches: 3. This CDR3 has 12 residues. Per the germline V gene, CDR1 is SQVTM and CDR2 is ANQGSEA. The CDR3 DNA follows: TGCAGCGTTAAACAGGGGGGTCAGCCCCAGCATTTT. It translates to CSVKQGGQPQHF.

This clone was found a few times. The same CDR3 can be traced to other DNA sequences in this sample. The rearrangement links TRBV6-5 to TRBJ1-1; maybe TRBD1 (5 bases). Germline lookup yields CDR1 MNHEY and CDR2 SVGAGI. The CDR3 has 15 amino acids. The V end lost 2 bases, the J end lost 5 bases, and 15 bases lay between the germline ends. The DNA for the CDR3 is TGTGCCAGCAGTTACCGGCGGGGGGGATGGACTGAAGCTTTCTTT. Protein sequence: CASSYRRGGWTEAFF.

This clone occurred a few times. The chain recombines TRBV9 with TRBJ1-2, with 11 bases identical to TRBD1. The V segment lost 4 bases and the J segment 7 bases; nucleotides outside the gene matches: 6. CDR1 and CDR2 (germline): SGDLS, YYNGEE. The length of the CDR3 is 14 residues. For the CDR3, the DNA is TGTGCCAGCAGCCCCGGACAGGGGGCGGTTGGCTACACCTTC. Translating gives CASSPGQGAVGYTF. Full variable domain (rest looked up from reference TRBV9 and TRBJ1-2): DSGVTQTPKHLITATGQRVTLRCSPRSGDLSVYWYQQSLDQGLQFLIQYYNGEERAKGNILERFSAQQFPDLHSELNLSSLELGDSALYFCASSPGQGAVGYTFGSGTRLTVV.

V is TRBV11-3 and J is TRBJ2-7; 7 bases match TRBD2. Losses at the gene ends were 1 base for V and 5 bases for J; bases not matched to a gene: 8. The CDR3 loop spans 15 amino acids. CDR1 is SGHNT and CDR2 is YENEEA in the germline V gene. CDR3 nucleotides: TGTGCCAGCAGCTTAGGAAGCGGGGACTTTGACGAGCAGTACTTC. Translated, it gives CASSLGSGDFDEQYF.

This clone was counted between two and nine times. J is TRBJ1-2 and V is TRBV19; the match to TRBD1 covers 10 bases. The CDR3 has 13 residues. V was clipped by 10 bases and J by 3 bases; unmatched bases: 5. Germline V gives CDR1 LNHDA, CDR2 SQIVND (reference sequence). The CDR3 region has the DNA TGTGCCACACGGACAGGGGGAGACTATGGCTACACCTTC. It translates to CATRTGGDYGYTF.

This clone was observed a handful of times. CDR3 nucleotide sequence: TGTGCCAGCAGCTTATTAAGGGGCACCGGGGAGCTGTTTTTT. The encoded protein is CASSLLRGTGELFF. This chain joins TRBV11-2 and TRBJ2-2; weak D call: TRBD1 (5 bases). Trimming stripped 2 bases from V and 4 bases from J, with 8 bases between. This CDR3 contains 14 residues. Germline V gives CDR1 SGHAT, CDR2 FQNNGV.

This clone is a singleton in its sample. V is TRBV9 and J is TRBJ2-6, with D unresolved. The CDR3 runs to 16 residues. V was pared by 2 bases and J by 2 bases, with 11 bases between. Per germline, CDR1 SGDLS and CDR2 YYNGEE. The chain's CDR3 is CASSVIGYPGANVLTF. The CDR3, as DNA: TGTGCCAGCAGCGTTATCGGGTACCCTGGGGCCAACGTCCTGACTTTC.

The chain employs TRBV30 and TRBJ1-1, with a weak D call TRBD1 (5 bases). V lost 1 base to trimming and J lost 3 bases, with 9 bases between them. Germline V lookup: CDR1 GTSNPN, CDR2 SVGIG (reference sequence). The CDR3 has 13 amino acids. The chain's CDR3 is CAWSEAGHTEAFF. In DNA, the CDR3 is TGTGCCTGGAGTGAGGCGGGACACACTGAAGCTTTCTTT.